A selection of T cell receptor beta chains follows, all from one sample in a study of patients and donors after allogeneic stem cell transplantation. TCRdb ran MiXCR on the RT-PCR reads and lists one entry per CDR3 protein. Here the sample spans about 230,000 distinct CDR3 sequences, about 14% being singletons. Sequenced material: blood, either unsorted or a sorted T cell fraction (not recorded which). Receptors originate from a human donor who was either an allogeneic HSCT recipient or a stem cell or donor lymphocyte infusion donor (not recorded which). It is not recorded whose cells these are; they may come from a transplant donor. Each CDR3 is given with its conserved first and last residue.

V gene: TRBV29-1
J gene: TRBJ2-1
CDR3 protein: CSVEIYRGPGNEQFF

V gene: TRBV12-5
J gene: TRBJ2-7
CDR3 protein: CASGLLAGQDSYEQYF

V gene: TRBV20-1
J gene: TRBJ2-2
CDR3 protein: CSARKGNTGELFF

V gene: TRBV10-3
J gene: TRBJ2-3
CDR3 protein: CAISTTRSPQYF

V gene: TRBV20-1
J gene: TRBJ1-6
CDR3 protein: CSQEGQNNSPLHF

V gene: TRBV5-8
J gene: TRBJ2-7
CDR3 protein: CASSLEGDEQYF

V gene: TRBV30
J gene: TRBJ2-2
CDR3 protein: CAWRTGAVGELFF

V gene: TRBV7-9
J gene: TRBJ2-5
CDR3 protein: CASSFLLGQGKETQYF

V gene: TRBV2
J gene: TRBJ2-2
CDR3 protein: CASSEPSGRIGELFF

V gene: TRBV9
J gene: TRBJ2-2
CDR3 protein: CASSALALRTGELFF

V gene: TRBV30
J gene: TRBJ2-2
CDR3 protein: CAWRPYFTGELFF

V gene: TRBV20-1
J gene: TRBJ1-2
CDR3 protein: CSASISYGYTF

V gene: TRBV10-3
J gene: TRBJ1-3
CDR3 protein: CAIFGGSGNTIYF

V gene: TRBV20-1
J gene: TRBJ1-5
CDR3 protein: CSARDTTFSGTGNQPQHF